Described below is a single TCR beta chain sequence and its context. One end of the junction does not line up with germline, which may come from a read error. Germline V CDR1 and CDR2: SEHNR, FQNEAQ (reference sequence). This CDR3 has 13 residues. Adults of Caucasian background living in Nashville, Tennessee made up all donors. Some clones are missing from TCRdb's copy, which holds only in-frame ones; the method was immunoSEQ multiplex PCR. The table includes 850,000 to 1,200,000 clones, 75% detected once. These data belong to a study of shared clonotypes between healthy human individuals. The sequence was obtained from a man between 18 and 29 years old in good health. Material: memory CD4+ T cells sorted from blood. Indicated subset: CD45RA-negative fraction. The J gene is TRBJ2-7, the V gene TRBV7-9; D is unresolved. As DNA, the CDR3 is TGTGCTAGCAGCTTAGAACAGCGAGGCGAGCAGTACTTC. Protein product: CASSLEQRGEQYF.